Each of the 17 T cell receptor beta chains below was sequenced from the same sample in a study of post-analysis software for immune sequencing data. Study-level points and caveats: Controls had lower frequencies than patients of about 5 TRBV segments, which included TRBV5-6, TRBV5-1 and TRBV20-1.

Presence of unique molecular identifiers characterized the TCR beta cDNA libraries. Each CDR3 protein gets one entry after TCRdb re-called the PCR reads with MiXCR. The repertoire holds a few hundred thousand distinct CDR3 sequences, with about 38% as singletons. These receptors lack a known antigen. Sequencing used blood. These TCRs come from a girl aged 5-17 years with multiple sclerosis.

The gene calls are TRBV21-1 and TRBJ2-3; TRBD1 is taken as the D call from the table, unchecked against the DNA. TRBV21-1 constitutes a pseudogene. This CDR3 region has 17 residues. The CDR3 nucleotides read TGTGCCAGCAGCAAAGCGAGGGACACGATCAAGGAGGATACGCAGTATTTT. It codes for CASSKARDTIKEDTQYF.

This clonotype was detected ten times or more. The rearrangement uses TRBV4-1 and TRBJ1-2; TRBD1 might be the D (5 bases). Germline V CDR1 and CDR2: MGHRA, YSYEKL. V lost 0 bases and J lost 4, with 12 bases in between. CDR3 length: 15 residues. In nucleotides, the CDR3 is TGCGCCAGCAGCCAAGAGGGGGTGAGGGCCTATGGCTACACCTTC. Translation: CASSQEGVRAYGYTF.

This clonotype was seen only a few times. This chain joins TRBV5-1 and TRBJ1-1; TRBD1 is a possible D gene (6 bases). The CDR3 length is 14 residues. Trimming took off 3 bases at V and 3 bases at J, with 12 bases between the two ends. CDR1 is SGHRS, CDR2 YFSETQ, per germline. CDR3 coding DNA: TGCGCCAGCAGCTCCACAGGGAGCGACACTGAAGCTTTCTTT. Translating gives CASSSTGSDTEAFF.

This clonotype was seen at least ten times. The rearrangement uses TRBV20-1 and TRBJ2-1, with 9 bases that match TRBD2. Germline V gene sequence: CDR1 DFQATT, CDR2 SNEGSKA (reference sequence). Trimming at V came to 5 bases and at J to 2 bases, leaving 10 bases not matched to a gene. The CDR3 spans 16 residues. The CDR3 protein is CSALAGVRMTYNEQFF. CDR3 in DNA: TGCAGTGCTTTAGCGGGAGTACGGATGACCTACAATGAGCAGTTCTTC.

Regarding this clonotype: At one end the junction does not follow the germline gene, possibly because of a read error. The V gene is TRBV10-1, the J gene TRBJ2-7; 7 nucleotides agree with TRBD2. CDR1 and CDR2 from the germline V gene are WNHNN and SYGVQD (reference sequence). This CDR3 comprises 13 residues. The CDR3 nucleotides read TGCGCCAGCAGTGAGTCGTGGGACTACGAGCAGGACTTC. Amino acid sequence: CASSESWDYEQDF.

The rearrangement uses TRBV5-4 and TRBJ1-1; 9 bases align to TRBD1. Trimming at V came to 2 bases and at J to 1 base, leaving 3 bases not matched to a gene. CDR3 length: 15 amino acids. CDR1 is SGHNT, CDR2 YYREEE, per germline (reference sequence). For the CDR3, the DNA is TGTGCCAGCAGCTTTAGGACAGGGGAGAACACTGAAGCTTTCTTT. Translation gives CASSFRTGENTEAFF.

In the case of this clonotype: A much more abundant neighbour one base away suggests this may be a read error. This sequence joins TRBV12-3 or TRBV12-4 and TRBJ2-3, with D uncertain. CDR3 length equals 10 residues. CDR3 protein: CASSTDAQYF. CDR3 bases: TGTGCCAGCAGCACAGATGCGCAGTATTTT.

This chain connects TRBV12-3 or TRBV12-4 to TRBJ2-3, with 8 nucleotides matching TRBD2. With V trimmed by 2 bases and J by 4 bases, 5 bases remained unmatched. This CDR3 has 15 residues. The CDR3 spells CASSLLGRAPDTQYF. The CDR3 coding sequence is TGTGCCAGCAGTTTACTCGGGAGGGCCCCAGATACGCAGTATTTT.

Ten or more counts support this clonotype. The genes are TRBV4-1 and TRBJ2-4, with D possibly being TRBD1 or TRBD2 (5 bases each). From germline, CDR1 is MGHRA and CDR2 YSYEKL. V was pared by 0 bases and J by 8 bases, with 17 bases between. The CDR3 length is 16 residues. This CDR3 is CASSQERSGGTDIQYF. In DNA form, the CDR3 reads TGCGCCAGCAGCCAAGAGAGGTCGGGTGGGACGGACATTCAGTACTTC.

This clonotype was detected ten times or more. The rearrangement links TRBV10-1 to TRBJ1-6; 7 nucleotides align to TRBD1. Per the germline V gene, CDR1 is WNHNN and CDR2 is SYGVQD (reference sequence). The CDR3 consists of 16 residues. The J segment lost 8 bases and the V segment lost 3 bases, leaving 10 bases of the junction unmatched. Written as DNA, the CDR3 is TGCGCCAGCAGTGACGGGGACAGACTCCTCCATTCACCCCTCCACTTT. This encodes CASSDGDRLLHSPLHF.

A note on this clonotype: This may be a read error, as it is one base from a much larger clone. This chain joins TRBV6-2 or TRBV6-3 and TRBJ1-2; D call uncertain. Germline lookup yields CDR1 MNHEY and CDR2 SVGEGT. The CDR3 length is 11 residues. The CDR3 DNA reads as TGTGCCAGCAGTTACGGCTCTGGCCACACCTTC. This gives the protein CASSYGSGHTF.

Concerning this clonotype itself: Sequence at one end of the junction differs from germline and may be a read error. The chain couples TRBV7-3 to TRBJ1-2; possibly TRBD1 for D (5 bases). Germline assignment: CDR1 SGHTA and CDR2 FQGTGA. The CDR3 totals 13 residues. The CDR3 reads CASSSLRDDGYTF. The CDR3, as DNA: TGCGCCAGCAGCTCTCTCAGGGACGATGGCTACACCTTC.

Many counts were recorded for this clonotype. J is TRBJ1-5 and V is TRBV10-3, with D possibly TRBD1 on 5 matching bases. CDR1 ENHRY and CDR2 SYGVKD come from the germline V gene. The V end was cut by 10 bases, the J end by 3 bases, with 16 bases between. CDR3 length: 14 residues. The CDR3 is CATRGTENNQPQHF. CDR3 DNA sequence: TGTGCCACCCGAGGGACGGAAAACAATCAGCCCCAGCATTTT.

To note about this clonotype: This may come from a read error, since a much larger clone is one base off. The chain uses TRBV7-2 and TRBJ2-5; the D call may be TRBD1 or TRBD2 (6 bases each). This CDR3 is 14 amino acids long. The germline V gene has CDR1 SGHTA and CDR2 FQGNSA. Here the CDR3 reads CASGLGGTLETQYF. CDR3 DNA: TGTGCCAGCGGCTTAGGGGGGACCCTGGAGACCCAGTACTTC. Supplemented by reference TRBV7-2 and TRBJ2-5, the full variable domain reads GAGVSQSPSNKVTEKGKDVELRCDPISGHTALYWYRQSLGQGLEFLIYFQGNSAPDKSGLPSDRFSAERTGGSVSTLTIQRTQQEDSAVYLCASGLGGTLETQYFGPGTRLLVL.

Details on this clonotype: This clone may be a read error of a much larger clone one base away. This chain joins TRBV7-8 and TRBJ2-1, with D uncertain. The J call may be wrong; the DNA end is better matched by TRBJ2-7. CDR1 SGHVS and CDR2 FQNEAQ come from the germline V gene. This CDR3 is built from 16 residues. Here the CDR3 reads CASSLYGDSSYNEQYF. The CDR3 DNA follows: TGTGCCAGCAGCTTATATGGGGATAGCTCCTACAATGAGCAGTACTTC.

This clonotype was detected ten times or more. This chain's CDR3 is CASSIPQGTEAFF. The CDR3 DNA sequence: TGTGCCAGCAGTATACCGCAGGGCACTGAAGCTTTCTTT. The J gene is TRBJ1-1, the V gene TRBV12-3 or TRBV12-4, with D possibly being TRBD1 (5 bases). V lost 5 bases and J lost 4, with 11 bases in between. This CDR3 region has 13 residues.

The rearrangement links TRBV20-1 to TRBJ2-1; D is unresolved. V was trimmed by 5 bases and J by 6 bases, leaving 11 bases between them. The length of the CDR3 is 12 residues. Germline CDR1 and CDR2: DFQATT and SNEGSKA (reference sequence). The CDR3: CSAPLVFNEQFF. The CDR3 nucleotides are TGCAGTGCTCCCCTCGTATTCAATGAGCAGTTCTTC.